These 18 T cell receptor beta chains were all obtained from the same sample, sequenced in a study of blood T cell repertoires in COVID-19. Assay used: immunoSEQ multiplex PCR; TCRdb lists only in-frame clones, some missing. The table records roughly 190,000 clones, approximately 86% of them present only once. Sequenced sample: peripheral blood. Every receptor here comes from a woman of 80 years or more in a cohort sampled during active or convalescent COVID-19.

The V and J genes are TRBV27 and TRBJ1-2, with D possibly being TRBD1 (5 bases). The CDR3 spans 13 residues. CDR1 is MNHEY and CDR2 is SMNVEV in the germline V gene (reference sequence). V was cut by 6 bases and J by 7 bases, with 15 bases left in between. The CDR3 DNA sequence: TGTGCCAGCAGCTCGGGGGGGATTGGTGGCTACACCTTC. It is translated as CASSSGGIGGYTF.

V is TRBV15 and J is TRBJ1-4; 9 bases align to TRBD1. Germline assignment: CDR1 LNHNV and CDR2 YYDKDF (reference sequence). The J segment lost 8 bases and the V segment lost 5 bases, leaving 12 bases of the junction unmatched. The CDR3 contains 16 residues. The CDR3 loop is CATSSQTGGLIEKLFF. CDR3 in DNA: TGTGCCACCAGCTCCCAGACAGGGGGTTTAATAGAAAAACTGTTTTTT.

The chain recombines TRBV7-2 with TRBJ1-5; 12 nucleotides match TRBD1. The CDR3 extends over 17 amino acids. The junction had 7 bases not matched to a gene; V was cut back by 1 base and J by 6 bases. CDR1 and CDR2 (germline): SGHTA, FQGNSA. CDR3 amino acids: CASSLDWGQGASQPQHF. CDR3 nucleotide sequence: TGTGCCAGCAGCTTAGACTGGGGACAGGGGGCGTCTCAGCCCCAGCATTTT.

This sequence joins TRBV2 and TRBJ1-2; 10 nucleotides match TRBD1. V dropped 6 bases and J dropped 6; count of bases not matched to a gene: 7. The germline CDR1 and CDR2 sequences are SNHLY and FYNNEI. The CDR3 consists of 14 residues. The CDR3: CASRKTGGGDGYTF. The CDR3 DNA is TGTGCCAGCAGGAAGACAGGGGGCGGCGATGGCTACACCTTC.

The CDR3 spells CASSSNRGDSNQPQHF. The CDR3 DNA follows: TGTGCCAGCAGTTCAAACAGGGGGGACAGCAATCAGCCCCAGCATTTT. V gene TRBV27 combines with J gene TRBJ1-5; 8 nucleotides match TRBD1. V trimming: 4 bases; J trimming: 1 base; junction bases outside the gene matches: 6. The germline CDR1 and CDR2 sequences are MNHEY and SMNVEV (reference sequence). CDR3 size: 16 residues.

V and J are TRBV27 and TRBJ1-1; D gene uncertain. Trimming removed 11 bases at V and 4 bases at J, with 8 bases between. This CDR3 is 10 amino acids long. Germline V gene lookup returns CDR1 MNHEY and CDR2 SMNVEV (reference sequence). The CDR3 protein is CAVGGTEAFF. For the CDR3, the DNA is TGTGCCGTCGGCGGCACTGAAGCTTTCTTT.

The chain employs TRBV30 and TRBJ2-3, with D perhaps TRBD2 (5 bases). Deletions cut 3 bases from V and 1 base from J, with 11 bases between. In germline, CDR1 is GTSNPN, CDR2 SVGIG (reference sequence). This CDR3 spans 14 amino acids. The CDR3: CAWSRWRGTDTQYF. The CDR3 bases are TGTGCCTGGAGCCGTTGGCGGGGCACAGATACGCAGTATTTT. Looking up the rest from reference TRBV30 and TRBJ2-3 gives the full variable domain: SQTIHQWPATLVQPVGSPLSLECTVEGTSNPNLYWYRQAAGRGLQLLFYSVGIGQISSEVPQNLSASRPQDRQFILSSKKLLLSDSGFYLCAWSRWRGTDTQYFGPGTRLTVL.

The chain links TRBV2 to TRBJ1-5; TRBD1 matches at 9 bases. The CDR3 consists of 13 residues. Germline V lookup: CDR1 SNHLY, CDR2 FYNNEI. Trimming removed 6 bases from V and 9 bases from J; junction bases left unmatched: 6. In nucleotides, the CDR3 is TGTGCCAGCAGGGGGACAGGGCCGGGGCCCCAGCATTTT. It is translated as CASRGTGPGPQHF.

The chain joins TRBV18 to TRBJ2-7, with TRBD2 matching 13 bases. CDR1 and CDR2 from the germline V gene are KGHSH and LQKENI. CDR3 length: 15 amino acids. With V trimmed by 5 bases and J by 3 bases, 4 bases remained unmatched. The CDR3 sequence is CASSSGTSGDYEQYF. The CDR3 nucleotides are TGTGCCAGCTCATCAGGGACTAGCGGGGACTACGAGCAGTACTTC.

The rearrangement uses TRBV21-1 and TRBJ2-5; the D call in the table, TRBD1, was not verified against the DNA. TRBV21-1 is a known pseudogene. The CDR3 length is 13 residues. CDR3 sequence: CASSQTGRKTQYF. DNA for the CDR3: TGTGCCAGCAGCCAGACAGGGAGGAAGACCCAGTACTTC.

The chain carries TRBV10-3 and TRBJ1-1; D is possibly TRBD1 (5 bases). Looked up from germline, CDR1 is ENHRY and CDR2 is SYGVKD. Trimming stripped 7 bases from V and 1 base from J, with 10 bases between. This CDR3 region has 13 residues. This CDR3 reads CAIMRQGNTEAFF. DNA of the CDR3: TGTGCCATCATGAGGCAGGGGAACACTGAAGCTTTCTTT.

The chain carries TRBV6-5 and TRBJ1-2; 9 nucleotides agree with TRBD1. The CDR3 covers 13 residues. J was trimmed by 7 bases and V by 6 bases; bases with no gene match: 6. The V gene's germline CDR1 is MNHEY and CDR2 SVGAGI. The CDR3 sequence: CASRTGGRAGYTF. In DNA, the CDR3 is TGTGCCAGCAGGACAGGGGGGCGGGCTGGCTACACCTTC.

The chain uses TRBV18 and TRBJ2-2; no reliable D call. The CDR3 runs to 15 residues. The germline CDR1 and CDR2 sequences are KGHSH and LQKENI. Trimming shortened V by 5 bases and J by 2 bases, and 12 bases separated the two germline ends. This chain's CDR3 is CASSTGVRNTGELFF. The CDR3 region has the DNA TGTGCCAGCTCAACGGGTGTACGTAACACCGGGGAGCTGTTTTTT.

J is TRBJ2-7 and V is TRBV6-2 or TRBV6-3; a weak D match, TRBD2 (6 bases). V lost 5 bases and J lost 4, with 15 bases in between. The germline CDR1 and CDR2 sequences are MNHEY and SVGEGT. The CDR3 covers 14 residues. The CDR3: CASSPGGLKYEQYF. As DNA, the CDR3 is TGTGCCAGCAGTCCCGGAGGACTAAAATACGAGCAGTACTTC.

The chain is built from TRBV5-8 and TRBJ1-5, with 7 bases aligning to TRBD1. V was clipped by 4 bases and J by 4 bases; unmatched bases: 5. Per the germline V gene, CDR1 is SGHTS and CDR2 is YDEGEE. This CDR3 has 14 residues. The CDR3, as DNA: TGTGCCAGCAGCGGGGGGACAGCTAATCAGCCCCAGCATTTT. Amino acids: CASSGGTANQPQHF.

This chain links TRBV15 with TRBJ2-3, with a tentative D call TRBD2 (6 bases). CDR1 LNHNV and CDR2 YYDKDF come from the germline V gene (reference sequence). V lost 6 bases and J 2 bases, leaving 12 bases between the germline ends. The CDR3 runs to 14 residues. CDR3 amino acids: CATRLTGVTDTQYF. The CDR3 DNA is TGTGCCACCAGGCTAACGGGGGTCACAGATACGCAGTATTTT.

DNA for the CDR3: TGTGCCAGCAGTTTTACGAACACCGGGGAGCTGTTTTTT. The encoded protein is CASSFTNTGELFF. The rearrangement joins TRBV27 to TRBJ2-2; D is unresolved. V was pared by 3 bases and J by 0 bases, with 2 bases between. CDR3 length: 13 amino acids. The germline V gene has CDR1 MNHEY and CDR2 SMNVEV (reference sequence).

There are a few counts of this clone. The V and J genes are TRBV2 and TRBJ1-2, with a possible D match to TRBD1 (5 bases). The CDR3 is 14 residues long. V dropped 3 bases and J dropped 2 bases, with 10 bases sitting between them. The germline gives CDR1 SNHLY, CDR2 FYNNEI. In DNA, the CDR3 is TGTGCCAGCAGTGACCAGGGATCAAACTATGGCTACACCTTC. Translating it yields CASSDQGSNYGYTF.